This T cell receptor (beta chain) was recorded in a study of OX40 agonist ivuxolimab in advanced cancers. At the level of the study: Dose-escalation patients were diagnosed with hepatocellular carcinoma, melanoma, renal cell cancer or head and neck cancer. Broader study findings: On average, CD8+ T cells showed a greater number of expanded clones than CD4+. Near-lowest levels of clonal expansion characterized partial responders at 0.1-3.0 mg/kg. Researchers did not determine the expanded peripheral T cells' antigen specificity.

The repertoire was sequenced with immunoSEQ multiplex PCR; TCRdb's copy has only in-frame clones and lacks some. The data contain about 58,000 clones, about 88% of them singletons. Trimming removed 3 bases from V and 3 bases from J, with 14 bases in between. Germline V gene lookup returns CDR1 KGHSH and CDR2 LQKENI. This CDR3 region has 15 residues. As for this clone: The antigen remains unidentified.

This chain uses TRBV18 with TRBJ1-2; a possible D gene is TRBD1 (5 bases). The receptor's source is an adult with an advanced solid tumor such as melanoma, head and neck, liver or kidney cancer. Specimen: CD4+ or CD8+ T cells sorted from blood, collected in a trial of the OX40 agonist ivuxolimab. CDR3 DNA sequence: TGTGCCAGCTCACCCGAGGGGCAGGGTTACTATGGCTACACCTTC. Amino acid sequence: CASSPEGQGYYGYTF.